This T cell receptor beta chain is drawn from a study of blood T cell repertoires in COVID-19. Germline lookup yields CDR1 MNHEY and CDR2 SVGAGI. Trimming removed 4 bases from V and 4 bases from J, with 10 bases in between. The length of the CDR3 is 13 residues. The data were produced by immunoSEQ multiplex PCR, yet TCRdb's version contains in-frame clones alone and is incomplete. Of over 250,000 clones in the sample, around 91% are singletons; the top ten hold approximately 12%. Sequencing input: peripheral blood. The TCR sequence derives from a woman aged 60-75 years with acute or convalescent COVID-19. This chain connects TRBV6-5 to TRBJ1-1, with D possibly TRBD1 on 6 matching bases. The CDR3 nucleotides are TGTGCCAGCAGTTGGCAGGGGAGCACTGAAGCTTTCTTT. Translated, it gives CASSWQGSTEAFF.